One sample yielded the 32 T cell receptor beta chains listed below, sequenced in a study of cytomegalovirus exposure and HLA in healthy donors. PCR used 60 Vbeta primers and 13 Jbeta primers. TCRdb's copy holds only in-frame clones and misses some; the assay was immunoSEQ multiplex PCR. Here the sample spans 120,000 or so clones, roughly 80% being singletons. Material: PBMCs. The receptors shown here come from a man aged 18 to 30 in good health and CMV-seropositive.

The rearrangement links TRBV4-3 to TRBJ1-5; TRBD1 matches 9 bases. The CDR3 is made up of 16 amino acids. The V gene end was trimmed by 0 bases and the J gene end by 7 bases; junction bases not matched to a gene: 7. CDR1 and CDR2 (germline): LGHNA, YSLEER. CDR3 in amino acids: CASSQDTGTGNQPQHF. CDR3 DNA sequence: TGCGCCAGCAGCCAAGATACCGGGACAGGGAACCAGCCCCAGCATTTT.

The chain carries TRBV6-1 and TRBJ2-3, with a possible D match to TRBD1 (7 bases). Germline values: CDR1 MNHNS, CDR2 SASEGT. The V end was cut by 3 bases, the J end by 9 bases, with 16 bases between. The CDR3 has 14 residues. CDR3 coding DNA: TGTGCCAGCAGTGACCACCAACAGGGGAGGACGCAGTATTTT. Protein: CASSDHQQGRTQYF.

This clone was seen once. The chain couples TRBV10-3 to TRBJ2-5; 8 bases align to TRBD1. The J call could be wrong; TRBJ2-7 is a better fit for the DNA end. The CDR3 sequence is 16 residues long. Germline CDR1 reads ENHRY; CDR2 reads SYGVKD. In nucleotides, the CDR3 is TGTGCCATCAGTGGACTTGGCCAGGGGGCACGTTACGAGCAGTACTTC. Residues: CAISGLGQGARYEQYF.

This chain uses TRBV10-3 with TRBJ2-5, with D perhaps TRBD2 (5 bases). The V gene's germline CDR1 is ENHRY and CDR2 SYGVKD. The CDR3 is 12 residues long. With 10 bases removed from V and 5 bases from J, the gap between germline ends came to 14 bases. The CDR3 nucleotides read TGTGCCACCGGGGTGGGATTGGAGACCCAGTACTTC. It yields the protein CATGVGLETQYF.

This clone was detected only a few times. The sample has other DNA sequences that encode this CDR3 too. The chain couples TRBV11-3 to TRBJ1-1, with a weak D call TRBD1 (5 bases). The CDR3 spans 12 residues. Germline V gene data show CDR1 as SGHNT and CDR2 as YENEEA. Trimming cost V 3 bases and J 3 bases, with 5 bases left between them. The CDR3 bases are TGTGCCAGCAGCTTCAGGGACACTGAAGCTTTCTTT. The encoded protein is CASSFRDTEAFF.

The J gene is TRBJ1-5, the V gene TRBV2; D remains ambiguous. Deletions cut 4 bases from V and 1 base from J, with 5 bases between. From germline, CDR1 is SNHLY and CDR2 FYNNEI. This CDR3 spans 13 amino acids. The CDR3 DNA follows: TGTGCCAGCAGTGTACAGAGCAATCAGCCCCAGCATTTT. It yields the protein CASSVQSNQPQHF.

The rearrangement joins TRBV5-4 to TRBJ2-2; weak D call: TRBD2 (6 bases). The ends were cut back, 1 base at V and 3 bases at J, with 13 bases in the middle. The CDR3 runs to 16 residues. CDR1 is SGHNT, CDR2 YYREEE, per germline (reference sequence). The CDR3 sequence: CASSLFGRRYTGELFF. DNA for the CDR3: TGTGCCAGCAGCTTGTTTGGGAGGCGATACACCGGGGAGCTGTTTTTT.

The J gene is TRBJ2-1, the V gene TRBV4-2; the match to TRBD2 covers 9 bases. Germline CDR1 is LGHNA and CDR2 is YNFKEQ. The CDR3 contains 17 residues. With V trimmed by 0 bases and J by 1 base, 4 bases remained unmatched. In DNA form, the CDR3 reads TGTGCCAGCAGCCAAGACCTGACTAGCGGATCCTACAATGAGCAGTTCTTC. It translates to CASSQDLTSGSYNEQFF.

The CDR3 protein is CASSLGLAGVKPHTGTQYF. DNA for the CDR3: TGTGCCAGCAGCTTAGGCCTAGCGGGAGTCAAACCCCACACAGGGACGCAGTATTTT. The chain links TRBV11-2 to TRBJ2-3, with TRBD2 matching 10 bases. V shed 1 base, J shed 9 bases, and the junction held 19 bases outside the gene matches. Germline CDR1 and CDR2: SGHAT and FQNNGV. The CDR3 is 19 amino acids. Complete variable domain (other parts from reference TRBV11-2 and TRBJ2-3): EAGVAQSPRYKIIEKRQSVAFWCNPISGHATLYWYQQILGQGPKLLIQFQNNGVVDDSQLPKDRFSAERLKGVDSTLKIQPAKLEDSAVYLCASSLGLAGVKPHTGTQYFGPGTRLTVL.

The chain couples TRBV7-9 to TRBJ1-2, with TRBD1 matching over 7 bases. Per the germline V gene, CDR1 is SEHNR and CDR2 is FQNEAQ (reference sequence). This CDR3 contains 15 residues. Losses at the gene ends were 4 bases for V and 3 bases for J; bases not matched to a gene: 8. The CDR3 protein is CASSSAQGFHYGYTF. CDR3 DNA: TGTGCCAGCAGCTCTGCACAGGGGTTCCACTATGGCTACACCTTC.

This clone is a singleton in its sample. The rearrangement joins TRBV19 to TRBJ2-5; TRBD2 might be the D (5 bases). The germline V gene has CDR1 LNHDA and CDR2 SQIVND (reference sequence). The V end was cut by 3 bases, the J end by 6 bases, with 11 bases between. This CDR3 region has 13 residues. CDR3 nucleotide sequence: TGTGCCAGTAGTATCACAAGGGAGAAGACCCAGTACTTC. Translation gives CASSITREKTQYF.

The V call is TRBV4-3, the J call TRBJ2-3; 7 positions match TRBD2. This CDR3 comprises 15 residues. V was clipped by 1 base and J by 4 bases; unmatched bases: 5. Germline-derived CDR1 and CDR2 are LGHNA and YSLEER. CDR3 sequence reads: CASSQGDYSSDTQYF. The CDR3 DNA follows: TGCGCCAGCAGCCAAGGGGACTATTCGTCAGATACGCAGTATTTT.

The V call is TRBV10-3, the J call TRBJ2-7; D possibly corresponds to TRBD1 (8 bases). V was pared by 11 bases and J by 6 bases, with 32 bases between. This CDR3 is 17 amino acids long. Germline assignment: CDR1 ENHRY and CDR2 SYGVKD. The CDR3 sequence is CAEDRELARLEFGEQYF. DNA of the CDR3: TGTGCCGAGGACAGGGAACTAGCGAGACTCGAGTTCGGCGAGCAGTACTTC.

This clone was detected only once. The chain links TRBV12-5 to TRBJ2-7, with TRBD2 matching 11 bases. Losses at the gene ends were 2 bases for V and 2 bases for J; bases not matched to a gene: 11. The CDR3 spans 18 residues. CDR1 is LGHNT and CDR2 is FRNRAP in the germline V gene. The CDR3 region is CASGLPQPGLADTYEQYF. Here the CDR3 DNA reads TGTGCTAGTGGTTTGCCCCAGCCGGGACTAGCGGATACCTACGAGCAGTACTTC.

The chain joins TRBV7-2 to TRBJ2-2, with TRBD2 as a possible D gene (6 bases). The germline CDR1 and CDR2 sequences are SGHTA and FQGNSA. The CDR3 length is 18 residues. The V and J ends lost 3 bases and 7 bases respectively, with 24 bases between them. CDR3 protein: CASSFSLPTRAYSGELFF. CDR3 coding DNA: TGTGCCAGCAGCTTTAGCCTACCGACTAGGGCTTACAGCGGGGAGCTGTTTTTT.

The chain carries TRBV19 and TRBJ1-1; maybe TRBD1 (6 bases). Germline assignment: CDR1 LNHDA and CDR2 SQIVND (reference sequence). Trimming removed 5 bases at V and 7 bases at J, with 20 bases between. There are 15 residues in the CDR3. The CDR3 loop reads CASSLYTGSSGEAFF. CDR3 DNA sequence: TGTGCCAGTAGTTTATACACAGGGTCGAGCGGTGAAGCTTTCTTT. The whole variable domain, remainder taken from reference TRBV19 and TRBJ1-1, is DGGITQSPKYLFRKEGQNVTLSCEQNLNHDAMYWYRQDPGQGLRLIYYSQIVNDFQKGDIAEGYSVSREKKESFPLTVTSAQKNPTAFYLCASSLYTGSSGEAFFGQGTRLTVV.

The chain links TRBV7-9 to TRBJ2-1; 10 nucleotides line up with TRBD2. Germline CDR1 SEHNR, CDR2 FQNEAQ (reference sequence). The V and J ends lost 3 bases and 8 bases, in that order; junction bases with no gene match: 4. The CDR3 spans 14 residues. This CDR3 reads CASSFSTSGDEQFF. CDR3 in DNA: TGTGCCAGCAGCTTTTCCACTAGCGGGGATGAGCAGTTCTTC.

The chain carries TRBV11-2 and TRBJ2-3, with TRBD1 matching over 7 bases. Trimming cost V 5 bases and J 0 bases; bases outside gene matches: 5. This CDR3 has 15 residues. Germline V gene lookup returns CDR1 SGHAT and CDR2 FQNNGV. The CDR3, as DNA: TGTGCCAGCAGCCAGGGACAGTCTAGCACAGATACGCAGTATTTT. Translating it yields CASSQGQSSTDTQYF.

This clone was counted between two and nine times. The chain couples TRBV19 to TRBJ2-3; 10 bases fit TRBD1. Germline V gene data show CDR1 as LNHDA and CDR2 as SQIVND (reference sequence). The CDR3 sequence is 17 residues long. Germline trimming cut 4 bases from V and 5 bases from J; bases unmatched to any gene: 12. The CDR3 is CASSRNSGTGVRDTQYF. Here the CDR3 DNA reads TGTGCCAGTAGTAGGAACTCAGGGACAGGGGTAAGAGATACGCAGTATTTT.

This chain links TRBV9 with TRBJ1-2; 7 bases map to TRBD1. Germline CDR1 SGDLS, CDR2 YYNGEE. There are 14 residues in the CDR3. Trimming cost V 3 bases and J 4 bases; bases outside gene matches: 6. CDR3 DNA sequence: TGTGCCAGCAGCGCCGGGACAGCAAGCTATGGCTACACCTTC. This codes for CASSAGTASYGYTF.

The chain uses TRBV5-1 and TRBJ2-1; TRBD1 matches 8 bases. Germline V gene data show CDR1 as SGHRS and CDR2 as YFSETQ. The CDR3 consists of 16 residues. With 0 bases clipped from V and 9 bases from J, the junction kept 11 bases outside the gene matches. CDR3 nucleotides: TGCGCCAGCAGCTTGGTGGTTCTCGGGACAGGCAGTGAGCAGTTCTTC. This translates into CASSLVVLGTGSEQFF.

The genes are TRBV7-6 and TRBJ2-7; TRBD2 aligns across 9 bases. Per the germline V gene, CDR1 is SGHVS and CDR2 is FNYEAQ. The junction had 10 bases not matched to a gene; V was cut back by 1 base and J by 0 bases. This CDR3 comprises 18 residues. This chain's CDR3 is CASSLVASGKALSYEQYF. The CDR3, as DNA: TGTGCCAGCAGCTTAGTCGCTAGCGGGAAAGCCCTCTCCTACGAGCAGTACTTC.

This clone has only one observation. The chain carries TRBV14 and TRBJ2-5, with a weak D call TRBD2 (5 bases). CDR3 length: 19 residues. The V end was cut by 2 bases, the J end by 4 bases, with 26 bases between. Per the germline V gene, CDR1 is SGHDN and CDR2 is FVKESK. The CDR3 region is CASSQSGLREIVLGETQYF. The CDR3 bases are TGTGCCAGCAGCCAATCGGGGTTACGGGAAATAGTTTTAGGAGAGACCCAGTACTTC.

CDR3 nucleotides: TGTGCCAGCAGCCCCAACTCAAATCGTGATTCACCCCTCCACTTT. It encodes CASSPNSNRDSPLHF. This rearrangement joins TRBV7-8 to TRBJ1-6, with D unclear. V was cut by 5 bases and J by 8 bases, with 16 bases left in between. The CDR3 has 15 amino acids. The germline V gene has CDR1 SGHVS and CDR2 FQNEAQ.

The gene calls are TRBV6-6 and TRBJ2-7, with D maybe TRBD2 (6 bases). The CDR3 contains 15 residues. Between the trimmed V and J ends, which lost 5 bases and 0 bases, there was a span of 14 bases. The germline V gene encodes CDR1 MNHNY and CDR2 SVGAGI (reference sequence). This chain's CDR3 is CASSPGSGNSYEQYF. The CDR3 nucleotides read TGTGCCAGCAGTCCGGGTAGCGGAAACTCCTACGAGCAGTACTTC.

V and J are TRBV7-8 and TRBJ2-7, with TRBD1 identical over 7 bases. V dropped 5 bases and J dropped 6; count of bases not matched to a gene: 7. The length of the CDR3 is 13 residues. Per germline, CDR1 SGHVS and CDR2 FQNEAQ. The DNA for the CDR3 is TGTGCCAGCAGCCCGTTAAGGGGGCGCGAGCAGTACTTC. Protein sequence: CASSPLRGREQYF.

This rearrangement joins TRBV6-6 to TRBJ2-7; TRBD1 might be the D (5 bases). Germline assignment: CDR1 MNHNY and CDR2 SVGAGI (reference sequence). V lost 8 bases and J 2 bases, leaving 16 bases between the germline ends. This CDR3 region has 14 residues. CDR3: CASGWGRQTYEQYF. DNA for the CDR3: TGTGCCAGCGGTTGGGGCAGGCAGACCTACGAGCAGTACTTC.

This chain joins TRBV2 and TRBJ1-2; D gene unclear. CDR3 length equals 13 residues. Germline CDR1 SNHLY, CDR2 FYNNEI. With 1 base removed from V and 4 bases from J, the gap between germline ends came to 7 bases. The CDR3 nucleotides are TGTGCCAGCAGTGAAGGCGTTGTCTATGGCTACACCTTC. Translation: CASSEGVVYGYTF.

The V gene is TRBV2, the J gene TRBJ1-2; the D gene is possibly TRBD1 (6 bases). The CDR3 runs to 11 residues. V was clipped by 4 bases and J by 6 bases, with 6 bases between them. CDR1 is SNHLY, CDR2 FYNNEI, per germline. CDR3 sequence (DNA): TGTGCCAGCAGTGCAGGGGATGGCTACACCTTC. Translation: CASSAGDGYTF.

The table lists this clone with a few counts. The V call is TRBV6-1, the J call TRBJ2-7; TRBD2 is a possible D gene (5 bases). The CDR3 extends over 15 amino acids. V was trimmed by 5 bases and J by 5 bases, leaving 19 bases between them. Germline loops: CDR1 MNHNS, CDR2 SASEGT. This CDR3 reads CASSTRHEGPDEQYF. The CDR3 DNA reads TGTGCCAGCAGTACCCGACATGAGGGTCCCGACGAGCAGTACTTC.

The rearrangement links TRBV2 to TRBJ1-2, with 10 bases lining up with TRBD1. The V gene's germline CDR1 is SNHLY and CDR2 FYNNEI. Trimming removed 5 bases from V and 0 bases from J; junction bases left unmatched: 6. The CDR3 consists of 16 residues. CDR3 residues: CASSSGTGVANYGYTF. For the CDR3, the DNA is TGTGCCAGCAGTTCCGGGACAGGGGTGGCTAACTATGGCTACACCTTC.

The chain links TRBV25-1 to TRBJ2-6; 7 bases match TRBD2. The trim removed 3 bases at V and 1 base at J, leaving 9 bases unmatched. This CDR3 spans 18 amino acids. CDR1 and CDR2 (germline): MGHDK, SYGVNS. Here the CDR3 reads CASSEGGSANSGANVLTF. CDR3 nucleotides: TGTGCCAGCAGTGAGGGGGGGTCAGCCAATTCTGGGGCCAACGTCCTGACTTTC.